Presented here are 14 T cell receptor beta chains from one specimen sequenced in a study of response to subunit inactivated influenza vaccine. MiXCR was run by TCRdb on the RT-PCR reads, yielding one entry per CDR3 protein. The sample yields hundreds of thousands of distinct CDR3 sequences, roughly 20% seen once. This specimen was PBMCs from blood, taken roughly 5 days after vaccination. Source of these receptors: a man aged 50 or older who received an inactivated influenza vaccine.

The rearrangement joins TRBV4-2 to TRBJ2-5, with TRBD2 identical over 11 bases. CDR1 is LGHNA, CDR2 YNFKEQ, per germline. The CDR3 totals 16 residues. J lost 2 bases, V lost 2 bases, and 4 bases had no gene match. The CDR3, as DNA: TGTGCCAGCAGCCAAAGGACTAGCGGGCCTCAAGAGACCCAGTACTTC. Protein product: CASSQRTSGPQETQYF.

This clonotype turned up a few times. The chain has TRBV9 and TRBJ2-3, with no clear D. This CDR3 region has 15 residues. CDR1 and CDR2 (germline): SGDLS, YYNGEE. V was clipped by 0 bases and J by 4 bases, with 12 bases between them. In DNA form, the CDR3 reads TGTGCCAGCAGCGTAGGTATAGGGCAGTCAGATACGCAGTATTTT. Protein: CASSVGIGQSDTQYF.

In DNA form, the CDR3 reads TGTGCCTGGAGCGCCAGGACTAGCGGGGTTATAGATACGCAGTATTTT. The encoded protein is CAWSARTSGVIDTQYF. J is TRBJ2-3 and V is TRBV30; TRBD2 aligns across 12 bases. Trimming at V came to 3 bases and at J to 5 bases, leaving 9 bases not matched to a gene. CDR3 size: 16 residues. Germline lookup yields CDR1 GTSNPN and CDR2 SVGIG (reference sequence).

The rearrangement links TRBV5-1 to TRBJ2-5, with 8 bases fitting TRBD2. The CDR3 totals 17 residues. Germline loops: CDR1 SGHRS, CDR2 YFSETQ. V dropped 3 bases and J dropped 5; count of bases not matched to a gene: 15. CDR3 coding DNA: TGCGCCAGCAGCTCGACAATGACTAGCGTGATGGGGGAGACCCAGTACTTC. Its translation: CASSSTMTSVMGETQYF.

This clonotype showed up just once. The chain recombines TRBV7-2 with TRBJ2-1; D possibly corresponds to TRBD1 (5 bases). The CDR3 runs to 13 residues. The V gene's germline CDR1 is SGHTA and CDR2 FQGNSA. V was clipped by 6 bases and J by 7 bases, with 13 bases between them. CDR3 sequence reads: CASRTQGRNEQFF. The CDR3 DNA is TGTGCCAGCAGGACTCAGGGTCGGAATGAGCAGTTCTTC.

This clonotype was counted a few times. The chain joins TRBV4-1 to TRBJ2-5; maybe TRBD1 (5 bases). Trimming shortened V by 0 bases and J by 7 bases, and 9 bases separated the two germline ends. Germline lookup yields CDR1 MGHRA and CDR2 YSYEKL. The CDR3 length is 13 residues. CDR3 nucleotides: TGCGCCAGCAGCCAAGAGACAGCAGGGACCCAGTACTTC. Its protein is CASSQETAGTQYF.

The chain combines TRBV28 with TRBJ1-5; a possible D gene is TRBD1 (6 bases). V was trimmed by 7 bases and J by 1 base, leaving 14 bases between them. Germline-derived CDR1 and CDR2 are MDHEN and SYDVKM. The CDR3 has 15 residues. The CDR3 DNA reads TGTGCCAGCAAAGAACAGGGTCGGAGCAATCAGCCCCAGCATTTT. Translation: CASKEQGRSNQPQHF.

The chain has TRBV5-1 and TRBJ1-4; 8 bases are shared with TRBD1. V gave up 0 bases and J gave up 2 bases; unmatched junction bases: 6. This CDR3 is built from 17 residues. Germline V gene data show CDR1 as SGHRS and CDR2 as YFSETQ. Written as DNA, the CDR3 is TGCGCCAGCAGCTTGGAGGCAGGGGGCGTCACTAATGAAAAACTGTTTTTT. As protein: CASSLEAGGVTNEKLFF.

This clonotype was found a few times. The chain couples TRBV20-1 to TRBJ1-5; D may be TRBD1 (5 bases). Trimming took 0 bases from V and 3 from J, leaving 9 bases between them. Germline CDR1 and CDR2: DFQATT and SNEGSKA (reference sequence). This CDR3 comprises 14 residues. CDR3 sequence (DNA): TGCAGTGCTAGAGATCGGGGGAACAATCAGCCCCAGCATTTT. Translation: CSARDRGNNQPQHF.

The CDR3 sequence is CASSSPRGTGGWEQFF. The CDR3 nucleotides are TGTGCCAGCAGCTCACCACGCGGGACAGGGGGTTGGGAGCAGTTCTTC. The V call is TRBV7-2, the J call TRBJ2-1; 11 bases fit TRBD1. Germline V CDR1 and CDR2: SGHTA, FQGNSA. The trim removed 4 bases at V and 10 bases at J, leaving 12 bases unmatched. The CDR3 consists of 16 residues. Full variable domain (remainder filled in from reference TRBV7-2 and TRBJ2-1): GAGVSQSPSNKVTEKGKDVELRCDPISGHTALYWYRQSLGQGLEFLIYFQGNSAPDKSGLPSDRFSAERTGGSVSTLTIQRTQQEDSAVYLCASSSPRGTGGWEQFFGPGTRLTVL.

This rearrangement joins TRBV28 to TRBJ2-7, with 9 bases lining up with TRBD1. The length of the CDR3 is 22 residues. The germline CDR1 and CDR2 sequences are MDHEN and SYDVKM. V shed 0 bases and J 0 bases; nucleotides not matched to a gene: 21. The CDR3 spells CASSLWMAPLGQGGRSSYEQYF. Here the CDR3 DNA reads TGTGCCAGCAGTTTATGGATGGCGCCTCTGGGACAGGGAGGGCGAAGCTCCTACGAGCAGTACTTC. Full variable domain (rest looked up from reference TRBV28 and TRBJ2-7): DVKVTQSSRYLVKRTGEKVFLECVQDMDHENMFWYRQDPGLGLRLIYFSYDVKMKEKGDIPEGYSVSREKKERFSLILESASTNQTSMYLCASSLWMAPLGQGGRSSYEQYFGPGTRLTVT.

The rearrangement links TRBV15 to TRBJ1-6; weak D call: TRBD1 (5 bases). This CDR3 spans 14 amino acids. Germline V lookup: CDR1 LNHNV, CDR2 YYDKDF (reference sequence). V was shortened by 0 bases and J by 11 bases, with 11 bases between the two germline ends. The CDR3 reads CATSRDLGGTPLHF. CDR3 coding DNA: TGTGCCACCAGCAGAGATCTGGGGGGGACACCCCTCCACTTT. Variable domain in full (rest from reference TRBV15 and TRBJ1-6): DAMVIQNPRYQVTQFGKPVTLSCSQTLNHNVMYWYQQKSSQAPKLLFHYYDKDFNNEADTPDNFQSRRPNTSFCFLDIRSPGLGDTAMYLCATSRDLGGTPLHFGNGTRLTVT.

The gene calls are TRBV18 and TRBJ2-5; no firm D call. CDR3 length: 15 amino acids. The germline V gene has CDR1 KGHSH and CDR2 LQKENI. Trimming stripped 0 bases from V and 5 bases from J, with 13 bases between. As DNA, the CDR3 is TGTGCCAGCTCACCACCTAACAGTCGATCGGAGACCCAGTACTTC. Protein product: CASSPPNSRSETQYF.

This clonotype has only a few counts. The chain recombines TRBV5-6 with TRBJ1-1; D not resolved. Germline-derived CDR1 and CDR2 are SGHDT and YYEEEE. The CDR3 length is 12 residues. Trimming pared 1 base from V and 7 bases from J, leaving 8 bases between. CDR3 region: CASSLWGGEAFF. The CDR3 coding sequence is TGTGCCAGCAGCTTGTGGGGTGGTGAAGCTTTCTTT.